Listed here are 29 T cell receptor beta chains from one sample, sequenced in a study of CD8+CD57+ T cells in acquired aplastic anemia. The template for TCR beta VDJ and CDR3 sequence profiling was genomic DNA. A single record per CDR3 protein comes from TCRdb applying MiXCR to the reads. The top ten clones hold around 46% of a sample with about 190,000 distinct CDR3 sequences, 64% of them seen once. The material sequenced was sorted CD4+, CD8+, or CD8+CD57+ T cells (not recorded which) from PBMCs. These receptors all stem from a human donor with severe aplastic anemia or a healthy control (not recorded which).

The chain combines TRBV10-3 with TRBJ1-2, with 8 bases that match TRBD1. The V segment lost 2 bases and the J segment 4 bases; nucleotides outside the gene matches: 3. This CDR3 comprises 14 residues. Germline lookup yields CDR1 ENHRY and CDR2 SYGVKD. CDR3 protein: CAISETGGSYGYTF. The CDR3 DNA is TGTGCCATCAGTGAGACAGGGGGGAGCTATGGCTACACCTTC.

The rearrangement joins TRBV7-3 to TRBJ2-3; either TRBD1 or TRBD2 may fit D (5 bases each). Deletions cut 5 bases from V and 2 bases from J, with 14 bases between. The CDR3 sequence is 15 residues long. CDR1 SGHTA and CDR2 FQGTGA come from the germline V gene. This CDR3 reads CASSPGTFHTDTQYF. The CDR3, as DNA: TGTGCCAGCAGCCCCGGGACGTTTCACACAGATACGCAGTATTTT. The full variable domain, in which reference TRBV7-3 and TRBJ2-3 provide the parts outside the CDR3, is GAGVSQTPSNKVTEKGKYVELRCDPISGHTALYWYRQSLGQGPEFLIYFQGTGAADDSGLPNDRFFAVRPEGSVSTLKIQRTERGDSAVYLCASSPGTFHTDTQYFGPGTRLTVL.

Ten or more counts support this clonotype. V and J are TRBV12-3 or TRBV12-4 and TRBJ1-1; TRBD1 aligns across 7 bases. Trimming at V came to 5 bases and at J to 4 bases, leaving 4 bases not matched to a gene. The CDR3 runs to 13 residues. CDR3 amino acids: CASSPTGLTEAFF. The CDR3, as DNA: TGTGCCAGCAGTCCGACAGGGCTCACTGAAGCTTTCTTT.

The chain links TRBV24-1 to TRBJ1-1; D is perhaps TRBD1 (6 bases). CDR3 size: 12 residues. Trimming removed 9 bases at V and 3 bases at J, with 10 bases between. Germline V gives CDR1 KGHDR, CDR2 SFDVKD. In nucleotides, the CDR3 is TGTGCCACCGACGCAGGGGACACTGAAGCTTTCTTT. This gives the protein CATDAGDTEAFF.

As concerns this clonotype: The germline gene is not matched at one end of the junction; a read error may be the cause. The genes are TRBV30 and TRBJ2-1; perhaps TRBD2 as D (6 bases). The CDR3 is 12 residues long. The germline gives CDR1 GTSNPN, CDR2 SVGIG (reference sequence). CDR3 sequence: CAWSYKIADRIF. CDR3 nucleotide sequence: TGTGCCTGGAGCTACAAGATAGCGGATCGAATCTTC.

The chain has TRBV2 and TRBJ1-4, with D unresolved. V lost 3 bases and J lost 8, with 22 bases in between. CDR1 is SNHLY and CDR2 is FYNNEI in the germline V gene. This CDR3 contains 17 residues. The CDR3 coding sequence is TGTGCCAGCAGTGACGCCGAGGCGGGGATAGTACGGGAAAAACTGTTTTTT. Its translation: CASSDAEAGIVREKLFF.

This clonotype was seen repeatedly, ten times or more. This chain connects TRBV7-8 to TRBJ2-3; 14 nucleotides line up with TRBD2. From germline, CDR1 is SGHVS and CDR2 FQNEAQ. The CDR3 length is 22 residues. With 0 bases clipped from V and 0 bases from J, the junction kept 14 bases outside the gene matches. CDR3 residues: CASSLALTPGLAGDPSTDTQYF. CDR3 DNA: TGTGCCAGCAGCTTAGCGCTCACCCCGGGACTAGCGGGGGATCCTAGCACAGATACGCAGTATTTT.

This chain joins TRBV20-1 and TRBJ2-1; 8 bases agree with TRBD1. Germline CDR1 reads DFQATT; CDR2 reads SNEGSKA (reference sequence). Trimming removed 6 bases from V and 6 bases from J; junction bases left unmatched: 13. The CDR3 covers 15 residues. The CDR3 region is CSALPILDRANEQFF. The DNA of the CDR3 is TGCAGTGCCCTACCCATTTTGGACAGGGCCAATGAGCAGTTCTTC.

This clonotype came up many times. The chain carries TRBV9 and TRBJ1-2; tentatively, D is TRBD1 (6 bases). Looked up from germline, CDR1 is SGDLS and CDR2 is YYNGEE. Trimming left V 1 base short and J 4 bases short, with 14 bases between. The CDR3 loop spans 15 amino acids. The DNA for the CDR3 is TGTGCCAGCAGCGTAAACAGGGTTTCTGGCTATGGCTACACCTTC. The encoded protein is CASSVNRVSGYGYTF.

This clonotype was found many times. This chain uses TRBV19 with TRBJ2-7; possibly TRBD1 for D (5 bases). Deletions cut 3 bases from V and 2 bases from J, with 11 bases between. Germline V gene sequence: CDR1 LNHDA, CDR2 SQIVND (reference sequence). There are 14 residues in the CDR3. The CDR3 region is CASSIGTGTYEQYF. The CDR3 nucleotides are TGTGCCAGTAGTATCGGAACAGGTACCTACGAGCAGTACTTC.

The chain couples TRBV7-9 to TRBJ2-3; no clear D gene. The CDR3 extends over 13 amino acids. Germline assignment: CDR1 SEHNR and CDR2 FQNEAQ (reference sequence). V lost 4 bases and J 3 bases, leaving 8 bases between the germline ends. This CDR3 reads CASSSPPTDTQYF. For the CDR3, the DNA is TGTGCCAGCAGCTCTCCTCCAACAGATACGCAGTATTTT.

The chain has TRBV9 and TRBJ1-3; 8 bases fit TRBD1. The CDR3 totals 16 residues. Germline assignment: CDR1 SGDLS and CDR2 YYNGEE. Unmatched junction bases numbered 7, after V lost 3 bases and J lost 2 bases. The CDR3 here is CASSALTGGTGNTIYF. CDR3 coding DNA: TGTGCCAGCAGCGCCCTAACAGGGGGAACTGGAAACACCATATATTTT.

Many counts were recorded for this clonotype. The V gene is TRBV2, the J gene TRBJ1-4; the D is unclear. Germline-derived CDR1 and CDR2 are SNHLY and FYNNEI. V was cut by 0 bases and J by 4 bases, with 15 bases left in between. The CDR3 loop spans 17 amino acids. CDR3 bases: TGTGCCAGCAGTGAAGCCGGTCAGCCGCTTTTTAATGAAAAACTGTTTTTT. This codes for CASSEAGQPLFNEKLFF.

This clonotype appeared many times. This chain links TRBV13 with TRBJ2-7, with 10 bases lining up with TRBD1. CDR3 size: 17 residues. J gave up 6 bases and V 5 bases, and 16 bases lay outside the gene matches. Per the germline V gene, CDR1 is PRHDT and CDR2 is FYEKMQ (reference sequence). CDR3 sequence: CASSLTGGTGDIGEQYF. In DNA, the CDR3 is TGTGCCAGCAGCCTTACAGGGGGGACAGGGGATATCGGCGAGCAGTACTTC. Drawing the rest from reference TRBV13 and TRBJ2-7, the complete variable domain is AAGVIQSPRHLIKEKRETATLKCYPIPRHDTVYWYQQGPGQDPQFLISFYEKMQSDKGSIPDRFSAQQFSDYHSELNMSSLELGDSALYFCASSLTGGTGDIGEQYFGPGTRLTVT.

V is TRBV20-1 and J is TRBJ1-2, with D possibly being TRBD1 (5 bases). The CDR3 sequence is 14 residues long. Between the trimmed V and J ends, which lost 3 bases and 0 bases, there was a span of 11 bases. The germline V gene encodes CDR1 DFQATT and CDR2 SNEGSKA (reference sequence). CDR3 sequence (DNA): TGCAGTGCTAGCAGCACAGGATCTAACTATGGCTACACCTTC. This encodes CSASSTGSNYGYTF.

This clonotype is a singleton in its sample. The V and J genes are TRBV25-1 and TRBJ2-7; the D gene is possibly TRBD1 (6 bases). There are 14 residues in the CDR3. Trimming shortened V by 2 bases and J by 5 bases, and 13 bases separated the two germline ends. The germline gives CDR1 MGHDK, CDR2 SYGVNS. The CDR3 sequence: CASSELGGLNEQYF. The DNA for the CDR3 is TGTGCCAGCAGTGAACTAGGGGGTTTGAACGAGCAGTACTTC.

The CDR3 nucleotides are TGTGCCAGCAGCCCCCTGTGGGGAAGGGGTTCACCCCTCCACTTT. It specifies CASSPLWGRGSPLHF. The chain combines TRBV7-2 with TRBJ1-6, with D possibly being TRBD1 (5 bases). With 5 bases removed from V and 9 bases from J, the gap between germline ends came to 17 bases. The CDR3 loop spans 15 amino acids. Germline V lookup: CDR1 SGHTA, CDR2 FQGNSA.

V is TRBV14 and J is TRBJ2-7; D remains ambiguous. Trimming took 2 bases from V and 5 from J, leaving 4 bases between them. Per the germline V gene, CDR1 is SGHDN and CDR2 is FVKESK. CDR3 length: 11 residues. For the CDR3, the DNA is TGTGCCAGCAGCCAATACCACGAGCAGTACTTC. It encodes CASSQYHEQYF. The entire variable domain, with the rest obtained from reference TRBV14 and TRBJ2-7, is as follows: EAGVTQFPSHSVIEKGQTVTLRCDPISGHDNLYWYRRVMGKEIKFLLHFVKESKQDESGMPNNRFLAERTGGTYSTLKVQPAELEDSGVYFCASSQYHEQYFGPGTRLTVT.

The chain carries TRBV2 and TRBJ2-7, with D hard to call. CDR1 is SNHLY and CDR2 is FYNNEI in the germline V gene. Deletions cut 6 bases from V and 4 bases from J, with 10 bases between. The CDR3 runs to 12 residues. The chain's CDR3 is CASRDGKYEQYF. The CDR3 bases are TGTGCCAGCAGGGACGGAAAATACGAGCAGTACTTC.

This clonotype appeared a single time. V and J are TRBV6-1 and TRBJ1-3; D is perhaps TRBD1 (5 bases). The CDR3 is 15 residues long. V lost 2 bases and J lost 4, with 12 bases in between. Looked up from germline, CDR1 is MNHNS and CDR2 is SASEGT. The CDR3 DNA reads as TGTGCCAGCAGTGAATTGGGGGTGGGCGGAAACACCATATATTTT. Amino acid sequence: CASSELGVGGNTIYF.

The CDR3 sequence is CASSSAGTATAFF. As DNA, the CDR3 is TGTGCCAGCAGCTCCGCCGGGACAGCGACTGCTTTCTTT. V is TRBV7-6 and J is TRBJ1-1, with TRBD1 matching over 7 bases. The CDR3 is 13 amino acids. After removal of 4 bases from V and 11 bases from J, the junction contained 10 bases not matched to a gene. Germline V gene data show CDR1 as SGHVS and CDR2 as FNYEAQ.

This sequence joins TRBV27 and TRBJ2-7; the D is unclear. Trimming stripped 2 bases from V and 7 bases from J, with 21 bases between. This CDR3 contains 16 residues. Germline CDR1 MNHEY, CDR2 SMNVEV (reference sequence). Here the CDR3 reads CASSLSPGLTLGEQYF. DNA of the CDR3: TGTGCCAGCAGTTTAAGCCCGGGCCTCACTCTGGGGGAGCAGTACTTC.

The V call is TRBV29-1, the J call TRBJ2-7, with 10 bases aligning to TRBD1. The CDR3 length is 14 residues. From germline, CDR1 is SQVTM and CDR2 ANQGSEA. After removal of 4 bases from V and 1 base from J, the junction contained 4 bases not matched to a gene. Written as DNA, the CDR3 is TGCAGCGTTGTTCGGGACAGGGGATCCTACGAGCAGTACTTC. Protein sequence: CSVVRDRGSYEQYF.

V is TRBV29-1 and J is TRBJ2-7, with a weak D call TRBD2 (5 bases). Germline V gene data show CDR1 as SQVTM and CDR2 as ANQGSEA. The CDR3 has 11 residues. Trimming cost V 5 bases and J 5 bases, with 10 bases left between them. CDR3 nucleotides: TGCAGCGTTCGACTAAACCACGAGCAGTACTTC. Translated, it gives CSVRLNHEQYF.

The CDR3 sequence is CSAGGGKGYEQYF. The CDR3, as DNA: TGCAGTGCGGGAGGGGGCAAGGGGTACGAGCAGTACTTC. The rearrangement links TRBV20-1 to TRBJ2-7; the D gene could be TRBD1 or TRBD2 (7 bases each). Germline CDR1 and CDR2: DFQATT and SNEGSKA (reference sequence). There are 13 residues in the CDR3. The V end was cut by 6 bases, the J end by 4 bases, with 16 bases between.

The CDR3 reads CSAKDSGGDTQYF. CDR3 DNA: TGCAGTGCCAAAGATAGTGGGGGAGATACGCAGTATTTT. The genes are TRBV20-1 and TRBJ2-3, with D possibly called TRBD1 or TRBD2 (5 bases each). CDR1 and CDR2 from the germline V gene are DFQATT and SNEGSKA (reference sequence). The CDR3 loop spans 13 amino acids. The V end lost 6 bases, the J end lost 5 bases, and 15 bases lay between the germline ends.

The J gene is TRBJ2-7, the V gene TRBV29-1; a weak D match, TRBD1 (6 bases). Looked up from germline, CDR1 is SQVTM and CDR2 is ANQGSEA. The CDR3 loop spans 11 amino acids. V was clipped by 6 bases and J by 2 bases, with 8 bases between them. CDR3 in amino acids: CSVGGTYEQYF. DNA of the CDR3: TGCAGCGTAGGGGGTACCTACGAGCAGTACTTC.

This clonotype was observed a handful of times. This chain links TRBV30 with TRBJ1-5, with 9 bases lining up with TRBD1. The CDR3 has 16 amino acids. Unmatched junction bases numbered 9, after V lost 1 base and J lost 5 bases. CDR1 and CDR2 (germline): GTSNPN, SVGIG (reference sequence). CDR3 coding DNA: TGTGCCTGGAGTGCCTTGACAGGGGGTCGCGATCAGCCCCAGCATTTT. Translation gives CAWSALTGGRDQPQHF. Full variable domain (outside the CDR3, taken from reference TRBV30 and TRBJ1-5): SQTIHQWPATLVQPVGSPLSLECTVEGTSNPNLYWYRQAAGRGLQLLFYSVGIGQISSEVPQNLSASRPQDRQFILSSKKLLLSDSGFYLCAWSALTGGRDQPQHFGDGTRLSIL.

The chain has TRBV29-1 and TRBJ1-2; TRBD1 might be the D (5 bases). The CDR3 contains 12 residues. Trimming left V 5 bases short and J 5 bases short, with 12 bases between. Looked up from germline, CDR1 is SQVTM and CDR2 is ANQGSEA. The CDR3 nucleotides read TGCAGCGTTCGCCAGGGTACTTATGGCTACACCTTC. Translation gives CSVRQGTYGYTF.